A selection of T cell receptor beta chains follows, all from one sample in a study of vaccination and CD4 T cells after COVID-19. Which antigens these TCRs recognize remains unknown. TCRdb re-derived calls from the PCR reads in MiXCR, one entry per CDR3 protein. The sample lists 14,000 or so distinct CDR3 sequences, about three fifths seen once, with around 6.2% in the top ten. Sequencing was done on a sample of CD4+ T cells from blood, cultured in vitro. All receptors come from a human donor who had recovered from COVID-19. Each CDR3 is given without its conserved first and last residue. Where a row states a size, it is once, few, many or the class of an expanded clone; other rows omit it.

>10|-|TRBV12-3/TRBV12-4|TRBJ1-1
ASRKRDRVAF
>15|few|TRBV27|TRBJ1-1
ASSLKGTGDLNTEAF
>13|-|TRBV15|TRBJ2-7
ATSRGTPQGYEQY
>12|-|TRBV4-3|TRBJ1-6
ASGLYDRNSPLH
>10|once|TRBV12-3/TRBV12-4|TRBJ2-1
ASRSGTGGYY
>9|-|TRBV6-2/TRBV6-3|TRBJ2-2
ASRTGGELF
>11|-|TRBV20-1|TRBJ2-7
SVGLAGIYEQY
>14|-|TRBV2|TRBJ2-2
ASRRGASGSTGELF
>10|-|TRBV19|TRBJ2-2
ASISNTGELF
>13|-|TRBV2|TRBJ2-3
ASSPRRGVTDTQY
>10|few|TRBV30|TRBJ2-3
AWGQSTDTQY
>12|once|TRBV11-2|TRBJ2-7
ASSLQGAIYEQY
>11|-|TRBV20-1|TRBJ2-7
SVPDSGLDEQY
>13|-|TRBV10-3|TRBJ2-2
AISESVEHTGELF
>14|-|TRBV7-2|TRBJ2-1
ASSLGSASSYNEQF
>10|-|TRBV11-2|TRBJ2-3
ASSRQADTQY
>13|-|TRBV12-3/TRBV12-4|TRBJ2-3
ASSLTSGGTDTQY
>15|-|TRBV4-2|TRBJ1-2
ASSQDRERGPNYGYT
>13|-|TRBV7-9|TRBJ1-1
ASSSRRRGSTEAF
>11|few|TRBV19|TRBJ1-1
ASSTGQNTEAF
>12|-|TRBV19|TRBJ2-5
ASSIVSGVETQY
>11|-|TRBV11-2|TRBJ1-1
ASSTQGYTEAF
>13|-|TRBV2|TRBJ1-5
ASRVDSPSNQPQH
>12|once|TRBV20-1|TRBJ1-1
SARDGRRATEAF
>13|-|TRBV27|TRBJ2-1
ASSSSGGSYNEQF
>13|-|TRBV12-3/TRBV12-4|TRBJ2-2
ASSLWRGDTGELF
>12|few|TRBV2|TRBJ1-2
ASSRDRGNYGYT
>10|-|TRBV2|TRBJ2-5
ASSEQEGTQY
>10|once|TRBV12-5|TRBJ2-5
ASGLRGETQY
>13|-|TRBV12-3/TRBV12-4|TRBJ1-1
ASSSTGTGDTEAF
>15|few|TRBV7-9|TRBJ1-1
ASSPPLGGREDTEAF
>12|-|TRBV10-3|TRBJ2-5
APGAGPRRETQY
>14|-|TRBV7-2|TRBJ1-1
ASSLWGPGGGSEAF
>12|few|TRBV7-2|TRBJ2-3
ASSGYRGIDTQY
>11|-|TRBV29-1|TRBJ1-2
SVETGAGYGYT